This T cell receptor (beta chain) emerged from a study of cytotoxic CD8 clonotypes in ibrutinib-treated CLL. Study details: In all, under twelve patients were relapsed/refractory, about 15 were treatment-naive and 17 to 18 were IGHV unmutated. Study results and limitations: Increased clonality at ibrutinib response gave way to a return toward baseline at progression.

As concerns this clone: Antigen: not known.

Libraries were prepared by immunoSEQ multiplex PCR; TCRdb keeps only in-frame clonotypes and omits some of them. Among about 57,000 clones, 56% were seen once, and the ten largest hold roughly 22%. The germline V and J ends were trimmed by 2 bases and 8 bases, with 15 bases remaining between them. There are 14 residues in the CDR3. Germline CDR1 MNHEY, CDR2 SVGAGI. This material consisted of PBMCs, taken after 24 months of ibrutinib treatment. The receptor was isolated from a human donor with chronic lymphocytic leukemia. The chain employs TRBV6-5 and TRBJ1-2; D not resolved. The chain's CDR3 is CASSYDLPAGGYTF. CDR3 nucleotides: TGTGCCAGCAGTTACGATTTACCGGCCGGCGGCTACACCTTC.